These 19 T cell receptor beta chains originate from one sample sequenced in a study of blood T cell repertoires in COVID-19. Method: immunoSEQ multiplex PCR; TCRdb's copy keeps in-frame clones and lacks some. The data contain under 400,000 clones, under 90% of them singletons. Sequenced: peripheral blood. Receptors originate from a young woman with COVID-19, enrolled during active disease.

V gene TRBV9 combines with J gene TRBJ2-3; 7 nucleotides line up with TRBD2. V trimming: 3 bases; J trimming: 1 base; junction bases outside the gene matches: 5. The length of the CDR3 is 15 residues. Germline CDR1 SGDLS, CDR2 YYNGEE. The CDR3 region is CASSEIGLGTDTQYF. The CDR3, as DNA: TGTGCCAGCAGCGAAATCGGACTAGGCACAGATACGCAGTATTTT.

The CDR3: CASSPQGLTIGTDTQYF. In DNA form, the CDR3 reads TGTGCCAGCAGTCCGCAGGGACTAACTATAGGCACAGATACGCAGTATTTT. The chain links TRBV28 to TRBJ2-3; 7 bases line up with TRBD2. Losses at the gene ends were 5 bases for V and 1 base for J; bases not matched to a gene: 12. Looked up from germline, CDR1 is MDHEN and CDR2 is SYDVKM. The CDR3 spans 17 residues.

The rearrangement joins TRBV10-1 to TRBJ1-6; TRBD1 matches 8 bases. This CDR3 has 23 residues. V gave up 2 bases and J gave up 8 bases; unmatched junction bases: 29. Germline loops: CDR1 WNHNN, CDR2 SYGVQD (reference sequence). This CDR3 reads CASSEPTVPSKTQGAPIDSPLHF. CDR3 DNA: TGCGCCAGCAGTGAGCCGACCGTCCCCAGTAAGACCCAGGGGGCGCCGATTGATTCACCCCTCCACTTT.

This chain joins TRBV5-6 and TRBJ2-3, with a possible D match to TRBD1 (6 bases). This CDR3 region has 15 residues. Trimming pared 5 bases from V and 2 bases from J, leaving 15 bases between. Germline CDR1 is SGHDT and CDR2 is YYEEEE. As DNA, the CDR3 is TGTGCCAGCAGGTGGCAGGGGAATCCCACAGATACGCAGTATTTT. Encoded protein: CASRWQGNPTDTQYF.

The chain links TRBV5-4 to TRBJ2-2; D uncertain. Germline V CDR1 and CDR2: SGHNT, YYREEE (reference sequence). The CDR3 consists of 14 residues. V was trimmed by 0 bases and J by 4 bases, leaving 7 bases between them. The CDR3 loop is CASSLGRVTGELFF. CDR3 nucleotides: TGTGCCAGCAGCTTGGGACGGGTCACCGGGGAGCTGTTTTTT.

The chain has TRBV6-5 and TRBJ2-7; TRBD2 aligns across 7 bases. The CDR3 runs to 13 residues. Trimming cost V 5 bases and J 2 bases; bases outside gene matches: 3. Germline lookup yields CDR1 MNHEY and CDR2 SVGAGI. CDR3 coding DNA: TGTGCCAGCAGTACGGCGGGGGCCTACGAGCAGTACTTC. This gives the protein CASSTAGAYEQYF.

The J gene is TRBJ1-5, the V gene TRBV9; tentative D call: TRBD1 (6 bases). CDR1 SGDLS and CDR2 YYNGEE come from the germline V gene. The germline V and J ends were trimmed by 4 bases and 1 base, with 9 bases remaining between them. The CDR3 has 14 amino acids. CDR3 loop: CASSSGVSNQPQHF. The CDR3 DNA sequence: TGTGCCAGCAGCTCAGGGGTGAGCAATCAGCCCCAGCATTTT.

V usage is TRBV7-9 and J usage is TRBJ1-2; 11 bases map to TRBD1. This CDR3 contains 15 residues. Per germline, CDR1 SEHNR and CDR2 FQNEAQ (reference sequence). Losses at the gene ends were 1 base for V and 8 bases for J; bases not matched to a gene: 6. The CDR3 DNA is TGTGCCAGCAGCTTAGAGGACAGGGGGCGAGAAGGCTACACCTTC. The encoded protein is CASSLEDRGREGYTF.

This clone was seen only once. The chain employs TRBV7-9 and TRBJ1-4; D unclear. The CDR3 runs to 16 residues. Germline V lookup: CDR1 SEHNR, CDR2 FQNEAQ (reference sequence). Trimming removed 2 bases from V and 8 bases from J, with 18 bases in between. The CDR3: CASSLRLTGLAEKLFF. The CDR3 bases are TGTGCCAGCAGCTTACGCCTTACGGGGTTGGCCGAAAAACTGTTTTTT. The variable domain in full, completed from reference TRBV7-9 and TRBJ1-4, reads DTGVSQNPRHKITKRGQNVTFRCDPISEHNRLYWYRQTLGQGPEFLTYFQNEAQLEKSRLLSDRFSAERPKGSFSTLEIQRTEQGDSAMYLCASSLRLTGLAEKLFFGSGTQLSVL.

The chain couples TRBV6-5 to TRBJ2-5; 8 bases fit TRBD1. The germline V gene encodes CDR1 MNHEY and CDR2 SVGAGI. There are 15 residues in the CDR3. V shed 6 bases, J shed 4 bases, and the junction held 10 bases outside the gene matches. CDR3: CASSRTGFTGETQYF. CDR3 DNA: TGTGCCAGCAGCCGGACAGGGTTTACTGGAGAGACCCAGTACTTC.

The rearrangement links TRBV7-9 to TRBJ2-7; tentatively, D is TRBD1 (5 bases). From germline, CDR1 is SEHNR and CDR2 FQNEAQ (reference sequence). Trimming took off 5 bases at V and 4 bases at J, with 9 bases between the two ends. The CDR3 spans 12 residues. CDR3 amino acids: CASSLRQYEQYF. For the CDR3, the DNA is TGTGCCAGCAGCCTAAGACAGTACGAGCAGTACTTC.

J is TRBJ1-5 and V is TRBV18; D is unresolved. This CDR3 has 14 amino acids. Germline V gene sequence: CDR1 KGHSH, CDR2 LQKENI. Trimming pared 3 bases from V and 0 bases from J, leaving 6 bases between. CDR3 sequence reads: CASSPGPSNQPQHF. Written as DNA, the CDR3 is TGTGCCAGCTCACCGGGCCCTAGCAATCAGCCCCAGCATTTT.

The genes are TRBV19 and TRBJ1-5, with 10 bases matching TRBD1. Germline V gene lookup returns CDR1 LNHDA and CDR2 SQIVND (reference sequence). There are 16 residues in the CDR3. Trimming removed 7 bases from V and 4 bases from J; junction bases left unmatched: 10. For the CDR3, the DNA is TGTGCCAGTACGGGACAGGGGACTTTAGGTAATCAGCCCCAGCATTTT. Its protein product is CASTGQGTLGNQPQHF.

In DNA form, the CDR3 reads TGCGCCAGCAGCTTGGAGCAGGGTAGGACCCAGTACTTC. As protein: CASSLEQGRTQYF. The V call is TRBV5-1, the J call TRBJ2-5, with D possibly TRBD1 on 5 matching bases. V lost 0 bases to trimming and J lost 7 bases, with 10 bases between them. CDR3 length equals 13 residues. The germline gives CDR1 SGHRS, CDR2 YFSETQ.

V and J are TRBV5-1 and TRBJ2-2; TRBD1 might be the D (5 bases). The V gene lost 3 bases and the J gene lost 7 bases, with 10 bases spanning the gap. CDR3 length: 13 amino acids. Germline-derived CDR1 and CDR2 are SGHRS and YFSETQ. The CDR3 sequence is CASSSTVLGELFF. In nucleotides, the CDR3 is TGCGCCAGCAGCTCGACAGTTCTCGGGGAGCTGTTTTTT.

The chain employs TRBV3-1 (or the pseudogene TRBV3-2) and TRBJ2-2, with 11 bases that match TRBD1. The CDR3 loop spans 12 amino acids. Trimming at V came to 11 bases and at J to 7 bases, leaving 3 bases not matched to a gene. Germline V gives CDR1 LGHDT, CDR2 YNNKEL (reference sequence). DNA of the CDR3: TGTGCCGGACAGGGGGCGGACGGGGAGCTGTTTTTT. Translation gives CAGQGADGELFF.

This chain uses TRBV18 with TRBJ1-2; 11 bases are a match to TRBD1. The CDR3 loop spans 17 amino acids. The V segment lost 2 bases and the J segment 6 bases; nucleotides outside the gene matches: 11. The germline CDR1 and CDR2 sequences are KGHSH and LQKENI. The CDR3 DNA is TGTGCCAGCTCACCAAACTCGGGACAGGGGGAGTCCCATGGCTACACCTTC. This gives the protein CASSPNSGQGESHGYTF.

The V call is TRBV9, the J call TRBJ2-1; 9 nucleotides agree with TRBD2. The CDR3 extends over 16 amino acids. Germline trimming cut 4 bases from V and 5 bases from J; bases unmatched to any gene: 10. CDR1 and CDR2 from the germline V gene are SGDLS and YYNGEE. In nucleotides, the CDR3 is TGTGCCAGCAGCCCCGGCGGGAGGGCCTTAGACAATGAGCAGTTCTTC. Amino acid sequence: CASSPGGRALDNEQFF.

V gene TRBV6-6 combines with J gene TRBJ2-1; 12 bases map to TRBD2. The CDR3 is made up of 14 amino acids. In germline, CDR1 is MNHNY, CDR2 SVGAGI (reference sequence). The ends lost 6 bases at V and 9 bases at J; junction bases unmatched: 6. The CDR3 coding sequence is TGTGCCAGCAGGGTACTAGCGGGAGGATTTGAGCAGTTCTTC. Its translation is CASRVLAGGFEQFF.